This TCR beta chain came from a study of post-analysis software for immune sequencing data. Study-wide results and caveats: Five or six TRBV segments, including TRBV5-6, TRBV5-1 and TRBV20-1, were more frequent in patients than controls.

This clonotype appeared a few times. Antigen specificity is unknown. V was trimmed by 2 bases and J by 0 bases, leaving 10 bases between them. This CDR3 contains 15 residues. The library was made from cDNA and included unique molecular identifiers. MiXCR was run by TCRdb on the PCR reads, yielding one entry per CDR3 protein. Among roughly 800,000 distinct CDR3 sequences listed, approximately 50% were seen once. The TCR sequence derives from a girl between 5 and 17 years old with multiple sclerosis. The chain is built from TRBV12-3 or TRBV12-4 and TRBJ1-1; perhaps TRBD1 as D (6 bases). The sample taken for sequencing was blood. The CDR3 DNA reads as TGTGCCAGCAGTTTAACAGGGTCGGTGAACACTGAAGCTTTCTTT. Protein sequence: CASSLTGSVNTEAFF.